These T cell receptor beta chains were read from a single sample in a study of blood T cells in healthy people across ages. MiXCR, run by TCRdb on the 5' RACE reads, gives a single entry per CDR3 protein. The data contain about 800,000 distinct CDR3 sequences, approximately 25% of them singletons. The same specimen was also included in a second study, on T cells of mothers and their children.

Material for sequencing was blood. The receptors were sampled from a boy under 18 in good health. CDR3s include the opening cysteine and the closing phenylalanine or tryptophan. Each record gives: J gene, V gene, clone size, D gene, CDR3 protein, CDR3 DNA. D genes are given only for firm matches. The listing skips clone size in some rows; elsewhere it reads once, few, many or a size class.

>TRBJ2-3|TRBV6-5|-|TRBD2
CASRPLAGERDTQYF
TGTGCCAGCAGACCCTTAGCGGGAGAGAGGGATACGCAGTATTTT
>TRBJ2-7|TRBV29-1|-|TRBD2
CSVGLRLREGSYEQYF
TGCAGCGTGGGGCTCAGGTTGCGGGAGGGATCCTACGAGCAGTACTTC
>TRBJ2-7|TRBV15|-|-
CATSRDAGRDYEQYF
TGTGCCACCAGCAGAGATGCTGGGCGGGACTACGAGCAGTACTTC
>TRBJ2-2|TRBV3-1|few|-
CASSQAGSGTGELFF
TGTGCCAGCAGCCAAGCGGGGTCAGGCACCGGGGAGCTGTTTTTT
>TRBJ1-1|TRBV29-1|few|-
CSVVVRNTEAFF
TGCAGCGTTGTGGTAAGGAACACTGAAGCTTTCTTT
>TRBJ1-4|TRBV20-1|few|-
CSAREEAATNEKLFF
TGCAGTGCTAGAGAAGAGGCTGCAACTAATGAAAAACTGTTTTTT
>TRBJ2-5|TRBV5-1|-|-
CASSRRGLVETQYF
TGCGCCAGCAGCCGTCGGGGTTTGGTAGAGACCCAGTACTTC
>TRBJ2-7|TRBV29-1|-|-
CSVGRGLSYEQYF
TGCAGCGTGGGCCGAGGGCTCTCCTACGAGCAGTACTTC
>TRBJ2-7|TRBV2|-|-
CASSRTGISSEQYF
TGTGCCAGCAGTCGCACAGGGATAAGCAGCGAGCAGTACTTC
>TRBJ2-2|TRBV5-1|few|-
CASSRGSTGELFF
TGCGCCAGCAGCCGAGGATCCACCGGGGAGCTGTTTTTT
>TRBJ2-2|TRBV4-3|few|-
CASSQAMMGLYTGELFF
TGCGCCAGCAGCCAAGCGATGATGGGTCTCTACACCGGGGAGCTGTTTTTT
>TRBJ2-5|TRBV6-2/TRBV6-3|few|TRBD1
CASSYGTGFETQYF
TGTGCCAGCAGTTACGGGACAGGCTTTGAGACCCAGTACTTC
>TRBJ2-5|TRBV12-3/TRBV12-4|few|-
CASSLWAQETQYF
TGTGCCAGCAGTTTGTGGGCCCAAGAGACCCAGTACTTC
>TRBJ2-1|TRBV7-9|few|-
CASSLDWGAYNEQFF
TGTGCCAGCAGCTTAGATTGGGGGGCCTACAATGAGCAGTTCTTC
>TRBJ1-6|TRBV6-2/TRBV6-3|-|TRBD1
CASSTGENSPLHF
TGTGCCAGCAGTACAGGGGAAAATTCACCCCTCCACTTT
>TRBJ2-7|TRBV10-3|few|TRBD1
CAISDGQGSSYEQYF
TGTGCCATCAGTGACGGACAGGGGAGCTCCTACGAGCAGTACTTC
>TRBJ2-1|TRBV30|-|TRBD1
CAWSVASRGEQFF
TGTGCCTGGAGTGTAGCCTCCAGGGGGGAGCAGTTCTTC
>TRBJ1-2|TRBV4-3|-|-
CASSQEGGQWGNYGYTF
TGCGCCAGCAGCCAAGAGGGAGGACAGTGGGGGAACTATGGCTACACCTTC
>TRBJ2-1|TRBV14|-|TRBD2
CASSQPGLGHNEQFF
TGTGCCAGCAGCCAGCCGGGACTAGGACACAATGAGCAGTTCTTC
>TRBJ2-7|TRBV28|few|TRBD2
CASSFRGRPYEQYF
TGTGCCAGCAGTTTTCGCGGGAGGCCCTACGAGCAGTACTTC
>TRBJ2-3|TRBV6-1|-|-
CASSPWATGTQYF
TGTGCCAGCAGTCCATGGGCTACAGGTACGCAGTATTTT
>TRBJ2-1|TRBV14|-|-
CASSQPGRYNEQFF
TGTGCCAGCAGCCAGCCGGGACGGTACAATGAGCAGTTCTTC
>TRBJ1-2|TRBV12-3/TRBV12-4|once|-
CASSLYGGSGDGYTF
TGTGCCAGCAGTTTATACGGGGGTTCAGGGGACGGCTACACCTTC
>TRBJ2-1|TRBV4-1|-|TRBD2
CASSQGFTSGEYNEQFF
TGCGCCAGCAGCCAAGGGTTCACTAGCGGGGAATACAATGAGCAGTTCTTC
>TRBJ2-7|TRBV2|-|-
CASSDKDIRFYEQYF
TGTGCCAGCAGTGACAAGGACATAAGGTTCTACGAGCAGTACTTC
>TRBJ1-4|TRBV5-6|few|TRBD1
CASRKYGTAREKLFF
TGTGCCAGCAGGAAATACGGGACAGCTCGTGAAAAACTGTTTTTT
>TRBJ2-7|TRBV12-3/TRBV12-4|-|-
CASSWDECEQYF
TGTGCCAGCAGTTGGGACGAGTGCGAGCAGTACTTC
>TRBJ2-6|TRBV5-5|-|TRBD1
CASSLITGQGPGANVLTF
TGTGCCAGCAGCTTGATCACTGGACAGGGGCCTGGGGCCAACGTCCTGACTTTC
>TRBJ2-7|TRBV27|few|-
CASSLSQSTYEQYF
TGTGCCAGCAGTTTATCGCAGAGTACCTACGAGCAGTACTTC
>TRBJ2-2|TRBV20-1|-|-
CSARATTTGELFF
TGCAGTGCTAGAGCTACTACAACCGGGGAGCTGTTTTTT
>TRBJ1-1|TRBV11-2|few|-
CASSPLKETATTEAFF
TGTGCCAGCAGCCCCTTAAAGGAGACAGCAACCACTGAAGCTTTCTTT
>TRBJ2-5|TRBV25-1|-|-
CASSEPAGMKTQYF
TGTGCCAGCAGTGAACCCGCAGGGATGAAGACCCAGTACTTC
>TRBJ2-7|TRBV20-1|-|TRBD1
CSARARGLNEQYF
TGCAGTGCTAGAGCCAGGGGGCTGAACGAGCAGTACTTC
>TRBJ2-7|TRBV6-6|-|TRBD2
CASRSGGTVYEQYF
TGTGCCAGCAGGAGCGGGGGGACCGTCTACGAGCAGTACTTC
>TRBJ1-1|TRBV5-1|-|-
CASSLSFVVNTEAFF
TGCGCCAGCAGCTTGTCTTTCGTGGTGAACACTGAAGCTTTCTTT
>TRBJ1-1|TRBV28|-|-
CASSLLNTEAVF
TGTGCCAGCAGCCTTTTGAACACTGAAGCTGTCTTT
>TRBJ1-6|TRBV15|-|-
CATSSVGDSYSPLHF
TGTGCCACCAGCAGTGTCGGAGACAGTTATTCACCCCTCCACTTT
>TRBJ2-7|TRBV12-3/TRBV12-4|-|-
CASSSLIGGRGDEQYF
TGTGCCAGCAGTTCCCTTATTGGGGGCAGAGGAGACGAGCAGTACTTC
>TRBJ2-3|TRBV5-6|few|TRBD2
CASRPIAGGLDTQYF
TGTGCCAGCAGGCCAATAGCGGGGGGGCTTGATACGCAGTATTTT
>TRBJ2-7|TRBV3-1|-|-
CASSQDRGFGEQYF
TGTGCCAGCAGCCAAGACCGGGGATTCGGGGAGCAGTACTTC
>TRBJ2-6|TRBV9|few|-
CASSNAGSGANVLTF
TGTGCCAGCAGTAACGCAGGGAGCGGGGCCAACGTCCTGACTTTC
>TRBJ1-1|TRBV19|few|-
CASRLGGTTEAFF
TGTGCCAGTAGGCTCGGAGGTACCACTGAAGCTTTCTTT
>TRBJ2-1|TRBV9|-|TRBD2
CASSQKNRSGGYNEQFF
TGTGCCAGCAGCCAAAAGAACCGTAGCGGGGGATACAATGAGCAGTTCTTC
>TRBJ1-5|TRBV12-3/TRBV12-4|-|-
CASSLDGRYQPQHF
TGTGCCAGCAGTTTGGACGGAAGGTATCAGCCCCAGCATTTT